This TCR beta chain was recorded in a study of CD8 T cells in ankylosing spondylitis. Findings and caveats of the study: Certain motif variants had earlier appeared in reactive arthritis synovial fluid and blood. Peripheral blood held disease-linked clones only at relatively low frequency, and these were CD8+. Matched synovial fluid from ankylosing spondylitis patients was reported to be enriched for disease-linked clones.

CDR3 length equals 15 residues. J lost 5 bases, V lost 2 bases, and 6 bases had no gene match. Germline CDR1 reads MGHRA; CDR2 reads YSYEKL. Molecular-barcoded quantitative 5'-RACE produced these TCR beta libraries. Each CDR3 protein is one row after TCRdb ran MiXCR on the 5' RACE reads. The top ten hold roughly 5% of the sample, which has roughly 60,000 distinct CDR3 sequences, 6.2% seen once. As to this clonotype: Its target is not known.

This receptor was taken from a male donor with ankylosing spondylitis. This chain joins TRBV4-1 and TRBJ1-5, with 7 positions matching TRBD1. The specimen sequenced was synovial fluid, either unsorted or a sorted T cell fraction (not recorded which). The CDR3 is CASSQPGTDDQPQHF. Here the CDR3 DNA reads TGCGCCAGCAGCCAACCCGGGACAGATGATCAGCCCCAGCATTTT.